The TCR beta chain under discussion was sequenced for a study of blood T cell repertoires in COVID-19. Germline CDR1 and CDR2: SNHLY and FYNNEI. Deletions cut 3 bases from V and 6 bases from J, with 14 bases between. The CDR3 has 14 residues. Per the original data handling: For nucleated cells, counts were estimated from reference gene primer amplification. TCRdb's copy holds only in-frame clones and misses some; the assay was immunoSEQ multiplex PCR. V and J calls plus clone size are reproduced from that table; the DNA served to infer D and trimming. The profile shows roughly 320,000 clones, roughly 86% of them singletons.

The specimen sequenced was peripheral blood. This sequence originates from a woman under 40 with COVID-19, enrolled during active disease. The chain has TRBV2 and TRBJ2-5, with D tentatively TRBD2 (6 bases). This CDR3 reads CASSDWQGLQTQYF. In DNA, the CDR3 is TGTGCCAGCAGTGACTGGCAGGGACTTCAGACCCAGTACTTC.